This TCR beta chain was captured in a study of radiotherapy plus CTLA-4 blockade in lung cancer. Study background: Patients showed objective responses in about a sixth of cases, and disease control was achieved by approximately 30%. Overall study results and limits: Tumor-derived TCR clones expanded in blood after radiotherapy plus ipilimumab. Best predicting response, reportedly, were early blood T cell clone dynamics, with interferon-beta.

The protocol was immunoSEQ multiplex PCR, while the TCRdb copy is restricted to in-frame clones and leaves out a portion. This table has under 65,000 clones, approximately 82% appearing once. As for this clone: Its antigen is as yet unknown.

Germline V gene sequence: CDR1 LNHNV, CDR2 YYDKDF (reference sequence). V was pared by 5 bases and J by 4 bases, with 14 bases between. There are 14 residues in the CDR3. Focal radiation and CTLA-4 blockade (ipilimumab) were tested in chemo-refractory metastatic non-small-cell lung cancer patients. Sequenced here: peripheral blood, sampled from a patient treated with radiotherapy plus ipilimumab. V gene TRBV15 combines with J gene TRBJ1-1; D possibly corresponds to TRBD1 (5 bases). This clonotype was obtained from a human donor with non-small cell lung cancer whose response to radiotherapy plus ipilimumab could not be evaluated. The chain's CDR3 is CATSDTWGITEAFF. The CDR3 region has the DNA TGTGCCACCAGCGACACGTGGGGCATCACTGAAGCTTTCTTT.